This entry lists 7 T cell receptor beta chains sequenced from one sample in a study of cytomegalovirus exposure and HLA in healthy donors. The protocol was immunoSEQ multiplex PCR, while the TCRdb copy is restricted to in-frame clones and leaves out a portion. The sample lists 250,000 to 350,000 clones, 75% to 90% occurring once. The sample was PBMCs. The receptor source for this set is a woman between 18 and 29 years old in good health and CMV-seronegative.

The chain links TRBV18 to TRBJ2-5; D uncertain. The germline V and J ends were trimmed by 3 bases and 2 bases, with 7 bases remaining between them. This CDR3 comprises 13 residues. Germline V gene lookup returns CDR1 KGHSH and CDR2 LQKENI. DNA of the CDR3: TGTGCCAGCTCACCGCTAGATCAAGAGACCCAGTACTTC. This codes for CASSPLDQETQYF.

V is TRBV5-4 and J is TRBJ2-5, with 9 bases lining up with TRBD1. Germline loops: CDR1 SGHNT, CDR2 YYREEE (reference sequence). Trimming at V came to 2 bases and at J to 5 bases, leaving 13 bases not matched to a gene. CDR3 length: 17 amino acids. CDR3 region: CASSFAPGQGGGETQYF. In DNA form, the CDR3 reads TGTGCCAGCAGCTTCGCCCCGGGACAGGGCGGTGGGGAGACCCAGTACTTC.

The rearrangement joins TRBV6-9 to TRBJ2-7; 9 bases align to TRBD1. The CDR3 contains 18 residues. V dropped 6 bases and J dropped 3; count of bases not matched to a gene: 18. Germline values: CDR1 MNHGY, CDR2 SVAAGI. CDR3 in amino acids: CASSPYRDRVRGFYEQYF. CDR3 sequence (DNA): TGTGCCAGCAGCCCTTACCGGGACAGGGTTCGAGGTTTCTACGAGCAGTACTTC.

J is TRBJ2-3 and V is TRBV5-6; 10 nucleotides match TRBD2. The J segment lost 2 bases and the V segment lost 1 base, leaving 4 bases of the junction unmatched. The CDR3 has 16 residues. Germline CDR1 SGHDT, CDR2 YYEEEE. The CDR3 region has the DNA TGTGCCAGCAGCTTGTGGACTAGCGGTAACACAGATACGCAGTATTTT. Protein: CASSLWTSGNTDTQYF.

The CDR3 is CASSLGLASNEQYF. The CDR3 region has the DNA TGTGCCAGCAGCTTGGGACTAGCAAGCAACGAGCAGTACTTC. The genes are TRBV11-2 and TRBJ2-7; the match to TRBD2 covers 9 bases. Germline CDR1 SGHAT, CDR2 FQNNGV. The V segment lost 3 bases and the J segment 5 bases; nucleotides outside the gene matches: 5. This CDR3 has 14 residues. Full variable domain (rest looked up from reference TRBV11-2 and TRBJ2-7): EAGVAQSPRYKIIEKRQSVAFWCNPISGHATLYWYQQILGQGPKLLIQFQNNGVVDDSQLPKDRFSAERLKGVDSTLKIQPAKLEDSAVYLCASSLGLASNEQYFGPGTRLTVT.

The chain links TRBV28 to TRBJ2-2, with 9 positions matching TRBD1. This CDR3 spans 18 amino acids. Trimming cost V 2 bases and J 2 bases; bases outside gene matches: 9. Germline CDR1 is MDHEN and CDR2 is SYDVKM. The DNA of the CDR3 is TGTGCCAGCAGTTTACCTCACGGGACAGGGATCAACACCGGGGAGCTGTTTTTT. Translation: CASSLPHGTGINTGELFF.

This clone is a singleton in its sample. The chain joins TRBV27 to TRBJ2-5, with 9 positions matching TRBD1. With V trimmed by 5 bases and J by 5 bases, 6 bases remained unmatched. The CDR3 runs 14 residues. Germline CDR1 is MNHEY and CDR2 is SMNVEV (reference sequence). The DNA of the CDR3 is TGTGCCAGCAGTAGGGGACAGGGCTACGAGACCCAGTACTTC. This gives the protein CASSRGQGYETQYF.